Shown below are 4 T cell receptor beta chains from a single sample sequenced in a study of vaccination and CD4 T cells after COVID-19. This sample's treatment: approximately nine-day PBMC culture with coronavirus spike peptide pools or control peptides (ViraFEST assay). Their target antigens are unknown. Oncomine TCR Beta short-read sequencing was applied to DNA from cultured CD4+ T cells. Each CDR3 protein is one row after TCRdb ran MiXCR on the PCR reads. The table has some 20,000 distinct CDR3 sequences, 43% seen once. The specimen was CD4+ T cells from blood, cultured in vitro, collected after SARS-CoV-2 vaccination. These receptors came from a human donor who had recovered from COVID-19.

The J gene is TRBJ1-5, the V gene TRBV6-1, with TRBD1 matching over 9 bases. CDR1 is MNHNS, CDR2 SASEGT, per germline. The length of the CDR3 is 15 residues. J lost 7 bases, V lost 2 bases, and 6 bases had no gene match. The CDR3 nucleotides read TGTGCCAGCAGTGAAATGACAGGGGGTAACCAGCCCCAGCATTTT. Protein sequence: CASSEMTGGNQPQHF.

This clonotype was counted only a few times. The chain has TRBV5-8 and TRBJ1-5; D remains ambiguous. The ends were cut back, 3 bases at V and 7 bases at J, with 14 bases in the middle. Germline-derived CDR1 and CDR2 are SGHTS and YDEGEE. The CDR3 loop spans 14 amino acids. In DNA, the CDR3 is TGTGCCAGCAGCTCCAGAGGACCTGGCCAGCCCCAGCATTTT. Translating it yields CASSSRGPGQPQHF.

There are a few counts of this clonotype. The V call is TRBV11-3, the J call TRBJ2-7; 7 bases agree with TRBD2. Germline assignment: CDR1 SGHNT and CDR2 YENEEA. Germline trimming cut 0 bases from V and 0 bases from J; bases unmatched to any gene: 5. The CDR3 covers 16 residues. As DNA, the CDR3 is TGTGCCAGCAGCTTAGAGGGAGGGACGCCCTCCTACGAGCAGTACTTC. It specifies CASSLEGGTPSYEQYF.

CDR3 sequence (DNA): TGTGCCAGCACCCAGACACCTCCGTGGGGTGAAGCTTTCTTT. Its translation is CASTQTPPWGEAFF. V and J are TRBV6-2 or TRBV6-3 and TRBJ1-1; D ambiguous. The CDR3 sequence is 14 residues long. Per the germline V gene, CDR1 is MNHEY and CDR2 is SVGEGT. V gave up 7 bases and J gave up 7 bases, with 19 bases separating them.